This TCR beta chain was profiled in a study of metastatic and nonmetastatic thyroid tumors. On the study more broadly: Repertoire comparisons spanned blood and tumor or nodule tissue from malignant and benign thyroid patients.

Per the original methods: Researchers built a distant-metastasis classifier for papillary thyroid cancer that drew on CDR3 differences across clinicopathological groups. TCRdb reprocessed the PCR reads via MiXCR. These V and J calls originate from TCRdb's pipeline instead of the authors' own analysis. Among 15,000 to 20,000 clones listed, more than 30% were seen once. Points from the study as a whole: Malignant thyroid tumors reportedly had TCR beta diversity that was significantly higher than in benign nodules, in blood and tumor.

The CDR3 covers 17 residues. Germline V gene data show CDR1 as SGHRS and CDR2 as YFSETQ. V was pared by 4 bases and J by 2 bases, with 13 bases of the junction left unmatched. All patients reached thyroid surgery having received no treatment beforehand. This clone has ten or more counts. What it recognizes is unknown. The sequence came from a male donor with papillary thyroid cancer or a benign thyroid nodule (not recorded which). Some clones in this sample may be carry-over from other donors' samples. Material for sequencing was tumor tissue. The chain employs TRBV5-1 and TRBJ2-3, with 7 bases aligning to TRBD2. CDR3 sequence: CASSPSRGGADTDTQYF. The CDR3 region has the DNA TGCGCCAGCAGCCCCTCGAGGGGAGGGGCTGACACAGATACGCAGTATTTT.